A single sample is the source of the 29 T cell receptor beta chains below, sequenced in a study of T cell repertoires in cytomegalovirus infection. MiXCR, run by TCRdb on the reads, gives a single entry per CDR3 protein. The top ten clones hold 2.8% of a sample with approximately 700,000 distinct CDR3 sequences, 35% to 45% of them seen once. Sequencing was done on a sample of PBMCs. These receptors were obtained from a human donor in good health (CMV status not recorded). Some clones in this sample may be carry-over from other donors' samples.

The rearrangement joins TRBV19 to TRBJ1-1, with D maybe TRBD1 (5 bases). CDR3 length: 16 residues. Germline V gives CDR1 LNHDA, CDR2 SQIVND (reference sequence). V dropped 3 bases and J dropped 0 bases, with 14 bases sitting between them. CDR3 in amino acids: CASSIGAGRMNTEAFF. In nucleotides, the CDR3 is TGTGCCAGTAGTATCGGGGCAGGAAGAATGAACACTGAAGCTTTCTTT.

V gene TRBV28 combines with J gene TRBJ1-3; TRBD1 might be the D (5 bases). The V gene's germline CDR1 is MDHEN and CDR2 SYDVKM. This CDR3 is 16 amino acids long. The V gene lost 7 bases and the J gene lost 1 base, with 17 bases spanning the gap. This CDR3 is CASTALRASSGNTIYF. In DNA form, the CDR3 reads TGTGCCAGCACCGCTCTCAGGGCCTCGTCTGGAAACACCATATATTTT.

Many counts were recorded for this clonotype. The chain joins TRBV2 to TRBJ2-3; weak D call: TRBD2 (6 bases). Germline CDR1 SNHLY, CDR2 FYNNEI. The V end was cut by 6 bases, the J end by 5 bases, with 15 bases between. The CDR3 has 14 residues. The CDR3 sequence is CASSKPGGGDTQYF. CDR3 in DNA: TGTGCCAGCAGCAAGCCCGGGGGTGGAGATACGCAGTATTTT.

The chain employs TRBV20-1 and TRBJ2-3; weak D call: TRBD2 (6 bases). This CDR3 is built from 13 residues. Germline assignment: CDR1 DFQATT and CDR2 SNEGSKA (reference sequence). The CDR3 sequence is CSAPGEGTDTQYF. CDR3 DNA: TGCAGCGCCCCCGGGGAGGGCACAGATACGCAGTATTTT.

This clonotype was observed a handful of times. V usage is TRBV15 and J usage is TRBJ1-2; 8 nucleotides match TRBD1. The CDR3 spans 15 residues. Germline V CDR1 and CDR2: LNHNV, YYDKDF (reference sequence). The trim removed 0 bases at V and 5 bases at J, leaving 5 bases unmatched. The CDR3 region is CATSRDITGGYGYTF. CDR3 nucleotides: TGTGCCACCAGCAGAGATATCACAGGGGGGTATGGCTACACCTTC.

As for this clonotype: At one end the junction does not follow the germline gene, possibly because of a read error. V and J are TRBV12-3 or TRBV12-4 and TRBJ1-1, with D hard to call. The length of the CDR3 is 15 residues. For the CDR3, the DNA is TGTGCCAGGAGTTTATATACTTTGGGGAACACTGAAGTTTTCTTT. Protein sequence: CARSLYTLGNTEVFF.

The rearrangement uses TRBV20-1 and TRBJ2-7; TRBD1 aligns across 8 bases. This CDR3 spans 14 amino acids. The V gene's germline CDR1 is DFQATT and CDR2 SNEGSKA (reference sequence). V gave up 3 bases and J gave up 4 bases; unmatched junction bases: 8. The CDR3, as DNA: TGCAGTGCTAGTCCCCGGGACAGGCCTTACGAGCAGTACTTC. Translation gives CSASPRDRPYEQYF.

This clonotype was detected only a few times. V gene TRBV5-6 combines with J gene TRBJ2-1; tentative D call: TRBD1 (5 bases). With 5 bases removed from V and 2 bases from J, the gap between germline ends came to 14 bases. CDR3 size: 15 residues. Germline V gene sequence: CDR1 SGHDT, CDR2 YYEEEE. The CDR3 sequence: CASSPGQGPYNEQFF. The CDR3 DNA reads as TGTGCCAGCAGTCCCGGGCAGGGTCCCTACAATGAGCAGTTCTTC.

This clonotype has just a few counts. The rearrangement joins TRBV12-3 or TRBV12-4 to TRBJ2-7; TRBD1 aligns across 7 bases. The length of the CDR3 is 14 residues. Trimming cost V 6 bases and J 3 bases; bases outside gene matches: 8. In DNA form, the CDR3 reads TGTGCCAGCAGCCGAGATCGACAGGGCTACGAGCAGTACTTC. Translation: CASSRDRQGYEQYF.

Regarding this clonotype: A clone one base away is much larger, so this may be a read error. V usage is TRBV7-2 and J usage is TRBJ2-2; D may correspond to TRBD1 or TRBD2 (5 bases each). This CDR3 contains 16 residues. Per germline, CDR1 SGHTA and CDR2 FQGNSA. The CDR3 DNA reads TGTGCCAGCAGCCTCAGGTGGGCCAGGAGGTCCGGGGCGCTGTTTTTT. It translates to CASSLRWARRSGALFF.

The CDR3 region has the DNA TGTGCCAGCAGTGAAACGCGTAGCTCCGAGTACTTC. It is translated as CASSETRSSEYF. This chain uses TRBV2 with TRBJ2-7; D gene unclear. Per germline, CDR1 SNHLY and CDR2 FYNNEI. Trimming shortened V by 2 bases and J by 11 bases, and 13 bases separated the two germline ends. This CDR3 spans 12 amino acids.

With respect to this clonotype: The missing conserved phenylalanine or tryptophan at the end of this CDR3 makes a read error likely. The chain joins TRBV29-1 to TRBJ2-7; 10 bases match TRBD2. The V segment lost 4 bases and the J segment 2 bases; nucleotides outside the gene matches: 5. CDR1 is SQVTM and CDR2 is ANQGSEA in the germline V gene. The CDR3 loop spans 14 amino acids. The CDR3 DNA reads as TGCAGCGTTGCTTTAGCGGGAGGCCCCTACGAGCAGTACTTA. This codes for CSVALAGGPYEQYL.

The chain recombines TRBV28 with TRBJ2-7; 12 bases align to TRBD2. With V trimmed by 3 bases and J by 1 base, 16 bases remained unmatched. Per the germline V gene, CDR1 is MDHEN and CDR2 is SYDVKM. CDR3 length: 20 residues. The CDR3 DNA reads as TGTGCCAGCAGTTTTAAAGTTGGACTAGCGGGGATAATATCTTCCTACGAGCAGTACTTC. Translating it yields CASSFKVGLAGIISSYEQYF.

This clonotype showed up just a few times. V usage is TRBV28 and J usage is TRBJ2-3; 7 bases match TRBD2. Germline V lookup: CDR1 MDHEN, CDR2 SYDVKM. The CDR3 has 15 residues. The J segment lost 12 bases and the V segment lost 2 bases, leaving 14 bases of the junction unmatched. CDR3 in DNA: TGTGCCAGCAGTTTAGGGCGGGAGAGGCCCTGGGGTCAGTATTTT. It encodes CASSLGRERPWGQYF.

The rearrangement links TRBV29-1 to TRBJ1-4, with D uncertain. Trimming took 4 bases from V and 4 from J, leaving 7 bases between them. The germline V gene encodes CDR1 SQVTM and CDR2 ANQGSEA. The CDR3 is made up of 12 amino acids. The CDR3 DNA sequence: TGCAGCGTTGCACGGATTAATGAAAAACTGTTTTTT. Its protein is CSVARINEKLFF.

The rearrangement uses TRBV6-4 and TRBJ1-2, with a possible D match to TRBD1 (6 bases). The CDR3 contains 12 residues. Germline CDR1 reads MRHNA; CDR2 reads SNTAGT. V lost 6 bases, J lost 5 bases, and 10 bases lay in between. This CDR3 is CASSGGQYGYTF. In DNA, the CDR3 is TGTGCCAGCAGCGGAGGACAGTATGGCTACACCTTC.

The rearrangement uses TRBV7-4 and TRBJ1-6, with 8 positions matching TRBD1. In germline, CDR1 is SGHVT, CDR2 SQSDAQ. The CDR3 sequence is 16 residues long. Trimming cost V 5 bases and J 6 bases; bases outside gene matches: 9. CDR3 residues: CASSQGGGQANSPLHF. The DNA for the CDR3 is TGTGCCAGCAGCCAGGGAGGGGGACAGGCTAATTCACCCCTCCACTTT.

The rearrangement joins TRBV19 to TRBJ1-2, with D possibly TRBD1 on 6 matching bases. CDR3 length equals 15 residues. CDR1 LNHDA and CDR2 SQIVND come from the germline V gene (reference sequence). Trimming took off 2 bases at V and 3 bases at J, with 13 bases between the two ends. CDR3 nucleotide sequence: TGTGCCAGTAGTATATCTTCAGGGGCGGACTATGGCTACACCTTC. This codes for CASSISSGADYGYTF.

This rearrangement joins TRBV6-5 to TRBJ2-7, with 9 bases that match TRBD2. CDR3 size: 15 residues. The germline gives CDR1 MNHEY, CDR2 SVGAGI. With V trimmed by 2 bases and J by 6 bases, 8 bases remained unmatched. This CDR3 reads CASSYRPSGTVEQYF. The DNA of the CDR3 is TGTGCCAGCAGTTACAGGCCTAGCGGGACAGTCGAGCAGTACTTC.

The rearrangement joins TRBV28 to TRBJ1-2, with D possibly matching TRBD1 (5 bases). Germline CDR1 reads MDHEN; CDR2 reads SYDVKM. This CDR3 is 13 amino acids long. The germline V and J ends were trimmed by 6 bases and 4 bases, with 12 bases remaining between them. In DNA, the CDR3 is TGTGCCAGCAGGGCGGACAAGGGCTATGGCTACACCTTC. It yields the protein CASRADKGYGYTF.

This clonotype has at least ten counts. This chain connects TRBV6-1 to TRBJ2-1, with D maybe TRBD1 (5 bases). Germline V gene sequence: CDR1 MNHNS, CDR2 SASEGT. The CDR3 length is 12 residues. V lost 2 bases and J lost 9, with 8 bases in between. CDR3 loop: CASSEYQGEQFF. The CDR3 DNA is TGTGCCAGCAGTGAATATCAGGGTGAGCAGTTCTTC.

The CDR3 nucleotides read TGTGCCAGCAGCCGTGACAGGACGAATTCACCCCTCCACTTT. This codes for CASSRDRTNSPLHF. V gene TRBV11-1 combines with J gene TRBJ1-6; a weak D match, TRBD1 (6 bases). The CDR3 has 14 residues. Germline CDR1 is SGHAT and CDR2 is FQDESV (reference sequence). V lost 5 bases to trimming and J lost 7 bases, with 12 bases between them.

This clonotype occurred a few times. The chain uses TRBV6-1 and TRBJ1-5; 8 bases are shared with TRBD1. Germline V CDR1 and CDR2: MNHNS, SASEGT. The CDR3 is 15 residues long. Trimming removed 2 bases from V and 7 bases from J; junction bases left unmatched: 7. The CDR3 DNA reads as TGTGCCAGCAGTGAAAGAACAGGGGGTTGGCAGCCCCAGCATTTT. Amino acids: CASSERTGGWQPQHF.

This clonotype is a singleton in its sample. At one of its ends the junction is not consistent with the germline gene, which may arise from a read error. The chain is built from TRBV14 and TRBJ1-6; a weak D match, TRBD1 (5 bases). Germline assignment: CDR1 SGHDN and CDR2 FVKESK. The CDR3 is 13 amino acids. DNA of the CDR3: TGTGCCAGCAGCCAAGGGGGGGTTTCACCCCTCCAATTT. It codes for CASSQGGVSPLQF.

The chain is built from TRBV10-1 and TRBJ2-1; D remains ambiguous. Germline loops: CDR1 WNHNN, CDR2 SYGVQD (reference sequence). The CDR3 loop spans 14 amino acids. V gave up 2 bases and J gave up 3 bases, with 8 bases separating them. CDR3 amino acids: CASSEVGSYNEQFF. CDR3 DNA: TGCGCCAGCAGTGAGGTGGGAAGCTACAATGAGCAGTTCTTC.

The V gene is TRBV10-3, the J gene TRBJ1-1; TRBD1 matches at 9 bases. The ends lost 6 bases at V and 0 bases at J; junction bases unmatched: 2. Germline V gene data show CDR1 as ENHRY and CDR2 as SYGVKD. CDR3 length equals 14 residues. CDR3 region: CAIRRQGVNTEAFF. DNA for the CDR3: TGTGCCATCAGGAGACAGGGGGTGAACACTGAAGCTTTCTTT.

The table lists this clonotype with a few counts. This chain's CDR3 is CASSSTVGNQPQHF. Written as DNA, the CDR3 is TGTGCCAGCAGCAGTACGGTGGGGAATCAGCCCCAGCATTTT. The rearrangement joins TRBV5-6 to TRBJ1-5; unclear D gene. CDR3 size: 14 residues. V gave up 4 bases and J gave up 4 bases, with 12 bases separating them. The germline gives CDR1 SGHDT, CDR2 YYEEEE.

Remarks on this clonotype: A junction boundary mismatches the germline segment, possibly from a read error. V usage is TRBV12-3 or TRBV12-4 and J usage is TRBJ1-6; 8 nucleotides align to TRBD1. The CDR3 is 15 residues long. The CDR3 sequence: CASSPGRQGSSPLNF. The CDR3 region has the DNA TGTGCCAGCAGTCCCGGGCGACAGGGGAGTTCACCCCTCAACTTT.

This clonotype turned up a few times. V and J are TRBV6-1 and TRBJ2-7; D is ambiguous. V lost 8 bases and J lost 0, with 11 bases in between. CDR1 MNHNS and CDR2 SASEGT come from the germline V gene. The CDR3 runs 13 residues. CDR3 residues: CASWAAFSYEQYF. The CDR3 DNA is TGTGCCAGCTGGGCAGCTTTCTCCTACGAGCAGTACTTC.